This T cell receptor beta chain was observed in a study of ipilimumab plus nivolumab after autologous stem cell transplantation. The table came from immunoSEQ multiplex PCR; TCRdb's copy has only in-frame clones and leaves some out. The table has tens of thousands of clones, 83% seen once; the top ten hold more than 2%. CDR1 MNHNS and CDR2 SASEGT come from the germline V gene. V dropped 6 bases and J dropped 0 bases, with 11 bases sitting between them. The CDR3 contains 14 residues. This specimen was PBMCs, taken in a trial of ipilimumab plus nivolumab as post-transplant consolidation. This receptor was obtained from a male donor with diffuse large B-cell lymphoma. This chain joins TRBV6-1 and TRBJ1-1; D not certain. CDR3 region: CASSPWAMNTEAFF. The CDR3 nucleotides read TGTGCCAGCAGCCCTTGGGCCATGAACACTGAAGCTTTCTTT.